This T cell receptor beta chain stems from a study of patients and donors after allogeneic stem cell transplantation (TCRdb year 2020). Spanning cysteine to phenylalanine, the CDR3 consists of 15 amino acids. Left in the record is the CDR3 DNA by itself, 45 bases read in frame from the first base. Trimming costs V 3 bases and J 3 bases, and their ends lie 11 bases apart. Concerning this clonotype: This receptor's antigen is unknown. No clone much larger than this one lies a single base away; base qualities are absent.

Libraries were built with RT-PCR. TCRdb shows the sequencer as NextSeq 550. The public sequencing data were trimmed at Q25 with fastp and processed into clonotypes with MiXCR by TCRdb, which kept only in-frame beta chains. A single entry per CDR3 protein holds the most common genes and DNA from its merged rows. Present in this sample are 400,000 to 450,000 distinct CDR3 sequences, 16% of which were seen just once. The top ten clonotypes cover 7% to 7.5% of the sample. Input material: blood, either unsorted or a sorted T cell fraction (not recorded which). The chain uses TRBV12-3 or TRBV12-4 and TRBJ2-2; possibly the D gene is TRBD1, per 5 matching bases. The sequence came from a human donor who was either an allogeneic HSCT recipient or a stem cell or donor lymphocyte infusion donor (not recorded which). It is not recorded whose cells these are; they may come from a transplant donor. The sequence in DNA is TGTGCCAGCAGTTTTAGAGCAGGGCACACCGGGGAGCTGTTTTTT. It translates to CASSFRAGHTGELFF.